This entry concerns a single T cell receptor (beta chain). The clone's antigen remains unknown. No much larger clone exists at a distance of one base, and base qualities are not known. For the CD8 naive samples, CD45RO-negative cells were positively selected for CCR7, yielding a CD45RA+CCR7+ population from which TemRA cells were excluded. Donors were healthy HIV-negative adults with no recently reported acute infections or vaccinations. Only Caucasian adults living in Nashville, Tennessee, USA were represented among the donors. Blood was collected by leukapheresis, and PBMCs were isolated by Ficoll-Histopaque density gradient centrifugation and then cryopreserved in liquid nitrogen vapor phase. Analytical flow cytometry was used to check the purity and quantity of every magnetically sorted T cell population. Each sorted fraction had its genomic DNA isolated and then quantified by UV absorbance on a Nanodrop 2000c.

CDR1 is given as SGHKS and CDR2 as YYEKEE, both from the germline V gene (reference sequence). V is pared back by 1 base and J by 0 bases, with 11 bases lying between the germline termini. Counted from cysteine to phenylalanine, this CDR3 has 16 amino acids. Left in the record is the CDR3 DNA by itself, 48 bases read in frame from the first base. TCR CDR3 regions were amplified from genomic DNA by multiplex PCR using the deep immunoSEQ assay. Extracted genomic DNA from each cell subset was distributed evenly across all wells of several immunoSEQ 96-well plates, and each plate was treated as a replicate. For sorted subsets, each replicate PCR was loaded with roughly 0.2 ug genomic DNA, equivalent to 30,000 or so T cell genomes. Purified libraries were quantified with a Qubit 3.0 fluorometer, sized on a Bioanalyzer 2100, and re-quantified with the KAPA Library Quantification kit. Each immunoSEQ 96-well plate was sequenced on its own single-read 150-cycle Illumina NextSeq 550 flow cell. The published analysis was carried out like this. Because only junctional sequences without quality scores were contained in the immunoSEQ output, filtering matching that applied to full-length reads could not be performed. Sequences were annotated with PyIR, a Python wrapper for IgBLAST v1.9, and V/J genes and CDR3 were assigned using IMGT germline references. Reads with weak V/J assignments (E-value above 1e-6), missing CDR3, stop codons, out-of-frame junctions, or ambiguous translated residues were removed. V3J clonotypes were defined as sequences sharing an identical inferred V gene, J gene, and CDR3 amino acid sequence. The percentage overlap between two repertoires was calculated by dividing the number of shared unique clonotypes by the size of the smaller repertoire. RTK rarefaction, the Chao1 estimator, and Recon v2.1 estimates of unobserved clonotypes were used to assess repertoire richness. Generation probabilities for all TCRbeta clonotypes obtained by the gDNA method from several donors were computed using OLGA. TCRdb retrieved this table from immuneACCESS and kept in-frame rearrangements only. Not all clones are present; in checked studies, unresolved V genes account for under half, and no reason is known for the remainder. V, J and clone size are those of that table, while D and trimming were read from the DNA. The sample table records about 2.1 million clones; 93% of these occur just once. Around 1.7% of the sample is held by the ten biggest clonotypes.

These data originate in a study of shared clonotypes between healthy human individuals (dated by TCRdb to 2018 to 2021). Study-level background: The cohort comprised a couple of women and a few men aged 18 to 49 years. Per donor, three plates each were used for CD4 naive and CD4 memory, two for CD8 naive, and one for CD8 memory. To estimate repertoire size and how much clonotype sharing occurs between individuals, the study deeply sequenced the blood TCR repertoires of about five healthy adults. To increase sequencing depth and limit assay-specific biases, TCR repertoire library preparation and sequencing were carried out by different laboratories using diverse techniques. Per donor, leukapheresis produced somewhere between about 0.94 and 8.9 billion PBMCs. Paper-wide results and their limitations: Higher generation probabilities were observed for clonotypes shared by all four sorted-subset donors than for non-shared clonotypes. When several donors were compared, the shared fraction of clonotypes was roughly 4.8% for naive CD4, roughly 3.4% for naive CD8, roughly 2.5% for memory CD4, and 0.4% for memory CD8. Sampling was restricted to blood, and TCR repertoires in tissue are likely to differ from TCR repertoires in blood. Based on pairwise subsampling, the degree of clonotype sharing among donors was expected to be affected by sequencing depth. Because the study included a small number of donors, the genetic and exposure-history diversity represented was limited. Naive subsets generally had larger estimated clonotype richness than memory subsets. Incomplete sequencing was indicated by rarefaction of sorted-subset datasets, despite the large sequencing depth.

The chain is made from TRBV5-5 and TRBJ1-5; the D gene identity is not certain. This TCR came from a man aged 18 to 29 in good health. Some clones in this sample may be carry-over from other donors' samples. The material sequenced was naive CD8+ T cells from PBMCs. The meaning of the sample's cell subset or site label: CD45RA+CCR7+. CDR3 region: CASSLYLGSSNQPQHF. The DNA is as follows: TGTGCCAGCAGCTTGTATCTGGGTAGTAGCAATCAGCCCCAGCATTTT.